A single T cell receptor beta chain is shown here with its context. Its specificity is not known. This sample was taken from a study of CD8 T cells in Susac syndrome. The CDR3 contains 16 residues. J gave up 5 bases and V 4 bases, and 16 bases lay outside the gene matches. From germline, CDR1 is DFQATT and CDR2 SNEGSKA (reference sequence). It was with random hexamers that 0.5 to 1 ug RNA was reverse transcribed. Amplification of TCR beta CDR3 by immunoSEQ multiplex PCR spanned 54 Vbeta and 13 Jbeta. MiXCR, run by TCRdb on the immunoSEQ multiplex PCR reads, gives a single entry per CDR3 protein. The sample gives about 120,000 distinct CDR3 sequences, nearly 96% of which show up once; roughly 0.14% is in the top ten. Whole-study results and caveats: By the study's own acknowledgment, its TCR sequencing and HLA analysis included relatively few individuals.

The sequenced target, TCR beta, came from blood CD8+ and CD4+ T cells. Isolation of CD8+ and CD4+ T cells was performed negatively, whereas enrichment of TEMRA cells was done by FACS. The clonotype was recovered from a human donor with Susac syndrome. The V gene is TRBV20-1, the J gene TRBJ2-5; 7 bases are a match to TRBD2. What was sequenced was CD4+ T cells from PBMCs. DNA of the CDR3: TGCAGTGCTACGGTCGATCGGGGGAGGGCCGGGGAGACCCAGTACTTC. It translates to CSATVDRGRAGETQYF.